This T cell receptor beta chain is from a study of post-analysis software for immune sequencing data. Study-level background: Several disease courses (relapsing-remitting, secondary progressive and progressive-relapsing) of multiple sclerosis were included. Study-wide results and caveats: Patients carried roughly 5 TRBV segments more frequently than controls did, and TRBV5-6, TRBV5-1 and TRBV20-1 were among them.

Unique molecular identifiers featured in each of the TCR beta cDNA libraries. T cells, about 0.95 to 10 million of them, yielded some 500,000 cDNA molecules. TCRdb fed the PCR reads into MiXCR, producing one record per CDR3 protein. The sample records some 190,000 distinct CDR3 sequences, over 25% being singletons. The CDR3 runs to 14 residues. The germline V gene encodes CDR1 SQVTM and CDR2 ANQGSEA. V gave up 6 bases and J gave up 9 bases; unmatched junction bases: 11. This clonotype showed up many times. Its antigen remains unidentified. The receptor comes from a girl between 2 and 17 years old with multiple sclerosis. The rearrangement joins TRBV29-1 to TRBJ2-1; 10 bases line up with TRBD1. The sample consisted of blood. The CDR3 bases are TGCAGCGTCGTCCGGGACAGGGGTTCGGGTGAGCAGTTCTTC. Protein sequence: CSVVRDRGSGEQFF.